This is a list of T cell receptor beta chains from one sample in a study of blood T cell repertoires in COVID-19. Using immunoSEQ multiplex PCR, the repertoire was profiled, and TCRdb retains in-frame clones only, with some absent. The sample yields 200,000 or so clones, about nine tenths seen once. The sequenced sample was peripheral blood. The receptors stem from a man older than 75 with acute or convalescent COVID-19. CDR3s include the opening cysteine and the closing phenylalanine or tryptophan. A D gene is named only where the DNA matches it firmly. Size is omitted from some rows. Given values are once, few, many or a class for expanded clones.

D gene	V gene	J gene	clone size	CDR3 length	CDR3 DNA	CDR3 protein
TRBD2	TRBV2	TRBJ2-1	once	15	TGTGCCAGCAGCCCGGGACTAGCGGGAGGCAATGAGCAGTTCTTC	CASSPGLAGGNEQFF
NA	TRBV28	TRBJ1-3	NA	17	TGTGCCAGCAGTGACGCCCCTGGCGGGAGACCTGGAAACACCATATATTTT	CASSDAPGGRPGNTIYF
NA	TRBV9	TRBJ2-1	NA	14	TGTGCCAGCAGCACGAGGGACTTCGTCAATGAGCAGTTCTTC	CASSTRDFVNEQFF
NA	TRBV7-9	TRBJ1-5	NA	13	TGTGCCAGCAGCTTAACAGGTCTTCAGCCCCAGCATTTT	CASSLTGLQPQHF
TRBD1	TRBV24-1	TRBJ2-3	NA	15	TGTGCCACCAGTGAGCCGGGACAGGGGACAGATACGCAGTATTTT	CATSEPGQGTDTQYF
NA	TRBV30	TRBJ1-1	NA	13	TGTGCCTGGAGTGTACAGAGGAACACTGAAGCTTTCTTT	CAWSVQRNTEAFF
TRBD1	TRBV18	TRBJ1-6	NA	17	TGTGCCAGCTCCGCCTCTAGTGGGACAGGGGGGAATTCACCCCTCCACTTT	CASSASSGTGGNSPLHF
NA	TRBV7-9	TRBJ1-1	NA	14	TGTGCCAGCAGCTTAGGACACCTTAACACTGAAGCTTTCTTT	CASSLGHLNTEAFF
TRBD2	TRBV18	TRBJ2-3	NA	16	TGTGCCAGCTCACCCGGACTAGCGGGAGGCACAGATACGCAGTATTTT	CASSPGLAGGTDTQYF
NA	TRBV24-1	TRBJ2-2	NA	14	TGTGCCACTCAAACTAGGTCCGGTTCCGGGGAGCTGTTTTTT	CATQTRSGSGELFF